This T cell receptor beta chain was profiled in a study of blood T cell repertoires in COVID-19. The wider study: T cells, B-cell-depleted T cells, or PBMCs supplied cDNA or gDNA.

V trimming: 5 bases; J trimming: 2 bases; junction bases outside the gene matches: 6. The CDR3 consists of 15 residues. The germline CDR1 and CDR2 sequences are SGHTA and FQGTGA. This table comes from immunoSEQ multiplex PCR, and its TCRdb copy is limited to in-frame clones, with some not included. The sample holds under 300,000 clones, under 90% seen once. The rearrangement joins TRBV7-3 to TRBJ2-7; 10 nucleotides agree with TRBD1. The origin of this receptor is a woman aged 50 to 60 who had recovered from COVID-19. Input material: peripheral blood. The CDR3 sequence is CASSLSGTGAYEQYF. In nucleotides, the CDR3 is TGTGCCAGCAGCCTCTCTGGGACAGGGGCCTACGAGCAGTACTTC. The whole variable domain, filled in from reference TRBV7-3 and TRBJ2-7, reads GAGVSQTPSNKVTEKGKYVELRCDPISGHTALYWYRQSLGQGPEFLIYFQGTGAADDSGLPNDRFFAVRPEGSVSTLKIQRTERGDSAVYLCASSLSGTGAYEQYFGPGTRLTVT.